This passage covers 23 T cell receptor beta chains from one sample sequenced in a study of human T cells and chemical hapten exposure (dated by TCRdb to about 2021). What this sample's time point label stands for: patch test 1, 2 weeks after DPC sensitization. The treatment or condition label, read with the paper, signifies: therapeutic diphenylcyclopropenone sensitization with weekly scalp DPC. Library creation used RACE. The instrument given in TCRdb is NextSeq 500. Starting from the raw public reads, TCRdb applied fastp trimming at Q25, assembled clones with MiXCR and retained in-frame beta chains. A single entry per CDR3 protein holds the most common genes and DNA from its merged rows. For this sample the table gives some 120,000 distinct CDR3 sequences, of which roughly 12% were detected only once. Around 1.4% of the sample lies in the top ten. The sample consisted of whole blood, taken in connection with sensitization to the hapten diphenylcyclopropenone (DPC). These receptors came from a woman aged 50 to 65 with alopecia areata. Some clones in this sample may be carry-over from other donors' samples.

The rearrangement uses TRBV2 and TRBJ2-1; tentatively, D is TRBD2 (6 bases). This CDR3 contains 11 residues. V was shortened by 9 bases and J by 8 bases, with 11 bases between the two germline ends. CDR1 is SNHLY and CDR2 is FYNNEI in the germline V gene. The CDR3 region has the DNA TGTGCCAGAGGGACTTGGGATGAGCAGTTCTTC. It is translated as CARGTWDEQFF. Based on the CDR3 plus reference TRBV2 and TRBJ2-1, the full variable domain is EPEVTQTPSHQVTQMGQEVILRCVPISNHLYFYWYRQILGQKVEFLVSFYNNEISEKSEIFDDQFSVERPDGSNFTLKIRSTKLEDSAMYFCARGTWDEQFFGPGTRLTVL.

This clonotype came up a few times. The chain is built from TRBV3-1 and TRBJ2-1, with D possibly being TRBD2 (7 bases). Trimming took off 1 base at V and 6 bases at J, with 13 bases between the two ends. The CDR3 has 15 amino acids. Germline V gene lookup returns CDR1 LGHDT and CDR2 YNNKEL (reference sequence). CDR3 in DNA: TGTGCCAGCAGCCAAGGAAGGGGGGGTGGCAATGAGCAGTTCTTC. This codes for CASSQGRGGGNEQFF.

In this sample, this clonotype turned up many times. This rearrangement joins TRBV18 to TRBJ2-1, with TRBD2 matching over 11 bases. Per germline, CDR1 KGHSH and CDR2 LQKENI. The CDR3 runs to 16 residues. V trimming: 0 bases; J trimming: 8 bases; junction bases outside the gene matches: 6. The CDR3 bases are TGTGCCAGCTCACCACCGGCGGGACTAGCGGTGGATGAGCAGTTCTTC. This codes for CASSPPAGLAVDEQFF.

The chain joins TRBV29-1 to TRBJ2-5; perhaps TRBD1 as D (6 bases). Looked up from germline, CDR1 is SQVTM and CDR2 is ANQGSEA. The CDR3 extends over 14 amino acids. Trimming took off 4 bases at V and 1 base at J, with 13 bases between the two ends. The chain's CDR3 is CSVGRTAAQETQYF. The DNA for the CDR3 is TGCAGCGTTGGACGGACAGCGGCCCAAGAGACCCAGTACTTC.

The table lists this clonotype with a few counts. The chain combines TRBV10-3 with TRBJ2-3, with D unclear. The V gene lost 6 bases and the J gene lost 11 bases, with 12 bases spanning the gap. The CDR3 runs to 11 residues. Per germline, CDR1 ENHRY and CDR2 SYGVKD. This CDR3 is CAISSDARQYF. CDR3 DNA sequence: TGTGCCATCAGCAGTGATGCCCGGCAGTATTTT.

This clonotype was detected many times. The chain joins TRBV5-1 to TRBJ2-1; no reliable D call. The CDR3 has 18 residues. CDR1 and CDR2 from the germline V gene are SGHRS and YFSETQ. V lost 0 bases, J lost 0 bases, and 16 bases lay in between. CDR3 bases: TGCGCCAGCAGCTTGGTTGGCCCCGCGGCGATCTCCTACAATGAGCAGTTCTTC. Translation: CASSLVGPAAISYNEQFF. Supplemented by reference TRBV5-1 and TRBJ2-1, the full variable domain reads KAGVTQTPRYLIKTRGQQVTLSCSPISGHRSVSWYQQTPGQGLQFLFEYFSETQRNKGNFPGRFSGRQFSNSRSEMNVSTLELGDSALYLCASSLVGPAAISYNEQFFGPGTRLTVL.

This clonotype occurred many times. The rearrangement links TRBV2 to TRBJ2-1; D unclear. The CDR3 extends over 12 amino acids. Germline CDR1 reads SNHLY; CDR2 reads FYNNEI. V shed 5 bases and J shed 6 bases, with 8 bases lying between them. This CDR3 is CASSQRGNEQFF. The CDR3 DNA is TGTGCCAGCAGTCAGCGAGGCAATGAGCAGTTCTTC.

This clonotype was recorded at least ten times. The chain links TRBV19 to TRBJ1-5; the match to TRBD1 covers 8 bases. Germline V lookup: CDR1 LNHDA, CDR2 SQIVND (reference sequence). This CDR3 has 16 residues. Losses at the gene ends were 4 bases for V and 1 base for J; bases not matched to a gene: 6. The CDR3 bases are TGTGCCAGTAGTAAAAGGACAGGGATCAGCAATCAGCCCCAGCATTTT. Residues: CASSKRTGISNQPQHF. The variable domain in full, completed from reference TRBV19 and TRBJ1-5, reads DGGITQSPKYLFRKEGQNVTLSCEQNLNHDAMYWYRQDPGQGLRLIYYSQIVNDFQKGDIAEGYSVSREKKESFPLTVTSAQKNPTAFYLCASSKRTGISNQPQHFGDGTRLSIL.

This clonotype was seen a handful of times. The CDR3 is CASSLVGLKGPEAFF. In nucleotides, the CDR3 is TGTGCCAGCAGTTTAGTGGGCTTGAAAGGCCCTGAAGCTTTCTTT. The J gene is TRBJ1-1, the V gene TRBV28, with D unclear. V gave up 2 bases and J gave up 6 bases, with 16 bases separating them. The germline CDR1 and CDR2 sequences are MDHEN and SYDVKM. This CDR3 spans 15 amino acids.

Written as DNA, the CDR3 is TGCAGCGTCGACAGTAATAATAAAGAGACCCAGTACTTC. This codes for CSVDSNNKETQYF. The chain recombines TRBV29-1 with TRBJ2-5; D possibly corresponds to TRBD1 (5 bases). The CDR3 is 13 residues long. With 6 bases removed from V and 3 bases from J, the gap between germline ends came to 14 bases. CDR1 is SQVTM and CDR2 is ANQGSEA in the germline V gene.

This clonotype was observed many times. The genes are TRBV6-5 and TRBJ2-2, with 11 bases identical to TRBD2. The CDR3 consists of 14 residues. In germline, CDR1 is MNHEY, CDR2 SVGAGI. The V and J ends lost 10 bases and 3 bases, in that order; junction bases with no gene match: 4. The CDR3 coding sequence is TGTGCCATCCGGGGACTAGCGGACACCGGGGAGCTGTTTTTT. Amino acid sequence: CAIRGLADTGELFF.

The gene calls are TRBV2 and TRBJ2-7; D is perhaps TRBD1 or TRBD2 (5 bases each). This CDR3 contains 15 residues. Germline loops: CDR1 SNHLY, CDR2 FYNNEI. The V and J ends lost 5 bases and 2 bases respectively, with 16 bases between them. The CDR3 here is CASSTGLAGAYEQYF. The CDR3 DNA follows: TGTGCCAGCAGTACAGGTCTAGCTGGGGCCTACGAGCAGTACTTC.

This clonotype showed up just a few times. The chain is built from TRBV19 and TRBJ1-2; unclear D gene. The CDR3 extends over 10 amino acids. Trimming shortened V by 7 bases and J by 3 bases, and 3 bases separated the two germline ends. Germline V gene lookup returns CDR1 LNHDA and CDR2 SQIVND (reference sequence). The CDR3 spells CASKDYGYTF. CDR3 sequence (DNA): TGTGCCAGTAAGGACTATGGCTACACCTTC.

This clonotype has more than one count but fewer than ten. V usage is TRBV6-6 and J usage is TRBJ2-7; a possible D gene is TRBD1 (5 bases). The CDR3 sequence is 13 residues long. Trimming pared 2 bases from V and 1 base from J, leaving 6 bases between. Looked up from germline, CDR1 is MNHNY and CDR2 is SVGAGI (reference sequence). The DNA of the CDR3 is TGTGCCAGCAGTTACGACAGTTCCTACGAGCAGTACTTC. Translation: CASSYDSSYEQYF.

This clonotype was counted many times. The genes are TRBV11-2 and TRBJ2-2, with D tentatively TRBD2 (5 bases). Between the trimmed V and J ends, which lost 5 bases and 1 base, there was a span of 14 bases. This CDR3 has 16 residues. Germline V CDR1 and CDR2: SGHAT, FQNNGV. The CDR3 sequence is CASSPTPSGNTGELFF. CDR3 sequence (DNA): TGTGCCAGCAGCCCCACTCCAAGCGGGAACACCGGGGAGCTGTTTTTT.

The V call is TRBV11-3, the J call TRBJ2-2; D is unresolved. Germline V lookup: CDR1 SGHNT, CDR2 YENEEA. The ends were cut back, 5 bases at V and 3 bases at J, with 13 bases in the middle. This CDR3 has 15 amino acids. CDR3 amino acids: CASSPGSTYTGELFF. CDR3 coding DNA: TGTGCCAGCAGCCCCGGTTCGACGTACACCGGGGAGCTGTTTTTT.

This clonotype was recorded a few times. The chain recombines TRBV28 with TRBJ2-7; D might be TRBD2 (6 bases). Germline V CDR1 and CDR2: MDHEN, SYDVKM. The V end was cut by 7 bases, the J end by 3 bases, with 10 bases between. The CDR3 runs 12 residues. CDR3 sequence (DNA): TGTGCCAGCAAGGAGGGGTACTACGAGCAGTACTTC. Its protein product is CASKEGYYEQYF.

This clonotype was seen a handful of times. The CDR3 is CASRTADRAYGYTF. The CDR3 coding sequence is TGTGCCAGCAGAACTGCGGACAGAGCCTATGGCTACACCTTC. The V gene is TRBV27, the J gene TRBJ1-2; a possible D gene is TRBD1 (6 bases). Between the trimmed V and J ends, which lost 6 bases and 4 bases, there was a span of 15 bases. Germline CDR1 MNHEY, CDR2 SMNVEV (reference sequence). The CDR3 is 14 amino acids.

DNA for the CDR3: TGCAGTGCTAGTCGTGGCGGACAAGAGACCCAGTACTTC. Translating gives CSASRGGQETQYF. The chain combines TRBV20-1 with TRBJ2-5, with D unresolved. The CDR3 length is 13 residues. The V gene's germline CDR1 is DFQATT and CDR2 SNEGSKA (reference sequence). V was cut by 3 bases and J by 2 bases, with 10 bases left in between.

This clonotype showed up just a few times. The CDR3 spells CASSRDRNEQFF. The CDR3 region has the DNA TGTGCCAGCAGCCGCGATAGGAATGAGCAGTTCTTC. The gene calls are TRBV14 and TRBJ2-1; the D is unclear. V lost 4 bases, J lost 7 bases, and 8 bases lay in between. The CDR3 contains 12 residues. Germline CDR1 reads SGHDN; CDR2 reads FVKESK.

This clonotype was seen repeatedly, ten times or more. The CDR3, as DNA: TGCGCCAGCGGGTCGGGGAACTACGAGCAGTACTTC. Residues: CASGSGNYEQYF. The chain joins TRBV5-1 to TRBJ2-7, with a tentative D call TRBD2 (5 bases). The CDR3 length is 12 residues. V lost 7 bases to trimming and J lost 3 bases, with 11 bases between them. Germline V lookup: CDR1 SGHRS, CDR2 YFSETQ.

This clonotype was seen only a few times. Here the CDR3 reads CASSLGGLGNYGYTF. Written as DNA, the CDR3 is TGTGCCAGCAGCTTAGGAGGACTGGGGAACTATGGCTACACCTTC. V usage is TRBV7-9 and J usage is TRBJ1-2; D gene unclear. V shed 1 base and J shed 2 bases, with 11 bases lying between them. The CDR3 is made up of 15 amino acids. Germline V CDR1 and CDR2: SEHNR, FQNEAQ (reference sequence). Complete variable domain (other parts from reference TRBV7-9 and TRBJ1-2): DTGVSQNPRHKITKRGQNVTFRCDPISEHNRLYWYRQTLGQGPEFLTYFQNEAQLEKSRLLSDRFSAERPKGSFSTLEIQRTEQGDSAMYLCASSLGGLGNYGYTFGSGTRLTVV.

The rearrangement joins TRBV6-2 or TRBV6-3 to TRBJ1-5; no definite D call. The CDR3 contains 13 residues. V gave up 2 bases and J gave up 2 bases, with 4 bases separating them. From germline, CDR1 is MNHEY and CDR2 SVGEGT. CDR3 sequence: CASSYQGNQPQHF. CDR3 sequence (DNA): TGTGCCAGCAGTTACCAGGGCAATCAGCCCCAGCATTTT.